Listed below are T cell receptor beta chains from one sample, sequenced in a study of CD8+ T cells in alopecia areata. Generated by immunoSEQ multiplex PCR, the TCRdb table keeps only in-frame clones and is missing some. This sample has under 350,000 clones; more than 45% occur once, and the top ten carry roughly 1.8%. The sequencing used CD4+ T cells sorted from blood, collected at week 24, from a patient treated with tofacitinib. The origin of the receptors is a human donor with alopecia areata. The CDR3 runs from the conserved cysteine through the conserved F or W. The order of the fields is J gene, V gene, D gene, clone size, CDR3 protein, CDR3 DNA. D genes are given only for firm matches. Size is omitted from some rows. Given values are once, few, many or a class for expanded clones.

TRBJ2-7,TRBV29-1,TRBD1,.,CSVRDRDSYEQYF,TGCAGCGTCCGGGACAGGGACTCCTACGAGCAGTACTTC
TRBJ1-1,TRBV12-5,.,few,CASGLGDSKAFF,TGTGCTAGTGGTTTGGGAGACAGTAAAGCTTTCTTT
TRBJ1-2,TRBV12-5,TRBD1,few,CASGPGTGTDGYTF,TGTGCTAGTGGTCCCGGGACAGGGACGGATGGCTACACCTTC
TRBJ2-7,TRBV7-2,.,few,CASSRTYEQYF,TGTGCCAGCAGCCGGACCTACGAGCAGTACTTC
TRBJ1-2,TRBV30,.,.,CAWTEGYRADGYTF,TGTGCCTGGACTGAAGGGTACAGGGCGGATGGCTACACCTTC
TRBJ2-7,TRBV7-9,TRBD1,.,CASSSGQDPYEQYF,TGTGCCAGCAGCTCCGGACAGGACCCCTACGAGCAGTACTTC
TRBJ2-7,TRBV6-5,.,.,CASSLRQTMYF,TGTGCCAGCAGTCTGAGACAGACCATGTACTTC
TRBJ2-5,TRBV7-7,.,.,CASSLDASAETQYF,TGTGCTAGCAGCTTAGACGCCTCGGCTGAGACCCAGTACTTC
TRBJ2-1,TRBV5-1,.,.,CASSLDFAVEQFF,TGCGCCAGCAGCTTGGATTTTGCAGTGGAGCAGTTCTTC
TRBJ2-1,TRBV12-5,.,.,CASGSPNGDEQFF,TGTGCTAGTGGGTCGCCCAATGGGGATGAGCAGTTCTTC
TRBJ2-2,TRBV5-1,.,.,CASSSRGQNTGELFF,TGCGCCAGCAGCTCGAGAGGACAGAACACCGGGGAGCTGTTTTTT
TRBJ1-6,TRBV25-1,.,few,CASSEYTEVHF,TGTGCCAGCAGTGAATACACTGAAGTCCACTTT
TRBJ2-7,TRBV7-2,.,.,CASSFRNTLEQYF,TGTGCCAGCAGCTTTCGTAATACGCTCGAGCAGTACTTC
TRBJ2-5,TRBV7-8,.,.,CASSSGPGDGETQYF,TGTGCCAGCAGCTCCGGACCGGGGGATGGGGAGACCCAGTACTTC
TRBJ2-5,TRBV18,.,few,CASSPGAQETQYF,TGTGCCAGCTCCCCCGGGGCCCAAGAGACCCAGTACTTC
TRBJ1-2,TRBV4-1,.,.,CASSRDGGGGYTF,TGCGCCAGCAGCCGAGACGGGGGAGGCGGCTACACCTTC
TRBJ1-4,TRBV5-1,.,once,CASRTSGAQGEKLFF,TGCGCCAGCAGGACCTCCGGGGCGCAGGGTGAAAAACTGTTTTTT
TRBJ2-2,TRBV15,TRBD1,.,CATSGRDRGGTGELFF,TGTGCCACCAGCGGCCGGGACAGGGGAGGCACCGGGGAGCTGTTTTTT
TRBJ1-5,TRBV19,.,.,CASTEGYSNQPQHF,TGTGCCAGTACTGAGGGTTATAGCAATCAGCCCCAGCATTTT
TRBJ2-7,TRBV5-1,TRBD1,.,CASSPGQTPYEQYF,TGCGCCAGCAGCCCGGGACAGACCCCCTACGAGCAGTACTTC
TRBJ2-1,TRBV27,TRBD2,.,CASNPRGGFNNEQFF,TGTGCCAGCAACCCCCGCGGGGGGTTCAACAATGAGCAGTTCTTC
TRBJ2-1,TRBV9,.,.,CASSVEAGRGIDEQFF,TGTGCCAGCAGCGTAGAGGCGGGGCGGGGTATCGATGAGCAGTTCTTC
TRBJ1-4,TRBV5-6,.,.,CASSLRTTNEKLFF,TGTGCCAGCAGCTTAAGGACGACTAATGAAAAACTGTTTTTT
TRBJ1-1,TRBV30,TRBD1,.,CAWSDTRDRGRTEAFF,TGTGCCTGGAGTGATACCCGGGACAGGGGGCGGACTGAAGCTTTCTTT
TRBJ2-7,TRBV7-8,.,.,CASLGTRFHEQYF,TGTGCCAGCCTGGGGACAAGGTTCCACGAGCAGTACTTC
TRBJ2-7,TRBV6-5,.,.,CASSYGSGQYF,TGTGCCAGCAGTTACGGGTCCGGGCAGTACTTC
TRBJ1-2,TRBV7-9,.,.,CASSPPGLLGYTF,TGTGCCAGCAGCCCACCGGGACTACTGGGCTACACCTTC
TRBJ1-6,TRBV6-4,.,.,CASSDSTNSPLHF,TGTGCCAGCAGTGACTCGACAAATTCACCCCTCCACTTT
TRBJ1-5,TRBV6-1,.,.,CASSGYTNSNQPQHF,TGTGCCAGCAGTGGATATACAAATAGCAATCAGCCCCAGCATTTT
TRBJ1-1,TRBV30,.,.,CAWSAVRAEAFF,TGTGCCTGGAGTGCAGTCAGGGCGGAAGCTTTCTTT
TRBJ2-5,TRBV29-1,TRBD2,few,CSVEEQASGQETQYF,TGCAGCGTTGAAGAGCAGGCTAGCGGGCAAGAGACCCAGTACTTC
TRBJ1-2,TRBV5-6,.,.,CASTPGPSVQLLYGYTF,TGTGCCAGCACCCCCGGCCCATCGGTACAACTCCTGTATGGCTACACCTTC
TRBJ2-1,TRBV5-6,.,.,CASSLLYEQFF,TGTGCCAGCAGTTTACTTTATGAGCAGTTCTTC
TRBJ2-3,TRBV4-2,.,.,CASSQGVLALTDTQYF,TGTGCCAGCAGCCAAGGAGTACTAGCCCTCACAGATACGCAGTATTTT
TRBJ1-5,TRBV6-5,.,few,CASSFGGGQPQHF,TGTGCCAGCAGTTTCGGGGGTGGTCAGCCCCAGCATTTT
TRBJ1-2,TRBV29-1,.,few,CSVDYIRDVYGYTF,TGCAGCGTTGATTACATCAGAGACGTCTATGGCTACACCTTC
TRBJ1-5,TRBV2,.,.,CASSIQSNQPQHF,TGTGCCAGCAGTATACAGAGCAATCAGCCCCAGCATTTT
TRBJ1-6,TRBV4-1,TRBD1,.,CASSQLRDRGRDHSLHF,TGCGCCAGCAGCCAACTACGGGACAGGGGCAGGGATCATTCCCTCCACTTT
TRBJ1-6,TRBV7-9,.,.,CASSLRNSPLHF,TGTGCCAGCAGCTTGAGGAATTCACCCCTCCACTTT
TRBJ2-7,TRBV29-1,.,few,CSVEEGGTEQYF,TGCAGCGTTGAAGAGGGGGGAACCGAGCAGTACTTC
TRBJ2-3,TRBV9,.,.,CASSVATTDTQYF,TGTGCCAGCAGCGTAGCTACGACAGATACGCAGTATTTT
TRBJ2-1,TRBV30,.,.,CAWSYRDFSYNEQFF,TGTGCCTGGAGCTACCGGGACTTCTCCTACAATGAGCAGTTCTTC
TRBJ2-1,TRBV19,.,few,CASSIYSNLNEQFF,TGTGCCAGTAGTATCTACAGCAACCTCAATGAGCAGTTCTTC
TRBJ2-1,TRBV5-1,TRBD2,.,CASSQRTSGYNEQFF,TGCGCCAGCAGTCAGAGGACTAGCGGGTACAATGAGCAGTTCTTC
TRBJ1-5,TRBV30,.,.,CAWNTDSNQPQHF,TGTGCCTGGAATACGGATAGCAATCAGCCCCAGCATTTT
TRBJ2-1,TRBV4-3,.,.,CASSQGGLNNEQFF,TGCGCCAGCAGCCAAGGCGGACTGAACAATGAGCAGTTCTTC
TRBJ2-1,TRBV2,TRBD1,.,CASSSQGATYNEQFF,TGTGCCAGCAGTAGCCAGGGGGCAACCTACAATGAGCAGTTCTTC
TRBJ1-1,TRBV5-1,.,.,CASSFVGTEAFF,TGCGCCAGCAGCTTCGTAGGCACTGAAGCTTTCTTT
TRBJ2-3,TRBV5-1,TRBD1,.,CASNHRGGTDTQYF,TGCGCCAGCAATCACAGGGGAGGCACAGATACGCAGTATTTT
TRBJ2-1,TRBV18,.,.,CASSDGGGSKGEQFF,TGTGCCAGCTCGGACGGAGGGGGCTCCAAGGGTGAGCAGTTCTTC
TRBJ2-7,TRBV10-3,.,few,CAISEAVAYEQYF,TGTGCCATCAGTGAGGCGGTAGCCTACGAGCAGTACTTC
TRBJ1-6,TRBV27,.,.,CASSFGGRGLSYNSPLHF,TGTGCCAGCAGTTTTGGGGGCCGGGGACTCTCCTATAATTCACCCCTCCACTTT
TRBJ2-2,TRBV4-1,.,.,CASSQGRGFDTGELFF,TGCGCCAGCAGCCAAGGTCGGGGCTTCGACACCGGGGAGCTGTTTTTT
TRBJ1-5,TRBV14,TRBD1,.,CASSLWDSSQPQHF,TGTGCCAGCAGCCTTTGGGACAGCTCCCAGCCCCAGCATTTT